This T cell receptor (beta chain) is from a study of identical twins. Study-level results: Insertion counts were lower in abundant cord blood beta clonotypes, a trend that memory repertoires did not show.

This clonotype has only a few counts. The antigen remains undetermined. The cDNA had a unique molecular identifier and a template-switch universal primer site. One entry per CDR3 protein, called by TCRdb with MiXCR from the 5' RACE reads. The sample carries about 530,000 distinct CDR3 sequences, 13% to 15% recorded once. Germline V lookup: CDR1 ENHRY, CDR2 SYGVKD. With V trimmed by 10 bases and J by 4 bases, 6 bases remained unmatched. This CDR3 is built from 12 residues. These data also formed part of another study, on yellow fever vaccine responses in identical twins. This second report adds: The T cell response to vaccination in identical twins was reportedly partly convergent and partly personalized.

The specimen was CD4+ T cells sorted from blood. The origin of this receptor is a woman aged 18-29 years in good health. The chain links TRBV10-3 to TRBJ2-5; 7 bases map to TRBD1. The CDR3 reads CATQGESETQYF. In nucleotides, the CDR3 is TGTGCCACCCAGGGGGAATCAGAGACCCAGTACTTC.